Given below is one T cell receptor beta chain in context. The target of this receptor is not known. There are no base qualities to consult, and no much larger clone falls within one base. The germline V gene (reference sequence) provides CDR1 MNHEY and CDR2 SMNVEV. Germline trimming amounts to 3 bases on V and 3 bases on J, with 15 as the count of junction bases outside the gene matches. Spanning cysteine to phenylalanine, the CDR3 consists of 18 amino acids. Of all the DNA, just the CDR3 is kept, 54 bases in frame from base 1. Thymus tissue was obtained as surgical resects removed during corrective cardiac surgery. In Finland, the donors were immunologically healthy infants who were having open corrective cardiac surgery for congenital heart defects. After being mechanically released from the tissue, thymocytes were kept at -70 degrees C in pellets of about 9-34 million cells. A QIAsymphony instrument was used to extract genomic DNA from frozen cell pellets.

The entry originates in a study of human thymus T cells (dated by TCRdb to 2020 to 2021). Some background on the complete study: TCR alpha and beta repertoires from roughly 8 infant thymus samples and four related peripheral blood samples were characterized in the study. Donor ages ranged from roughly 6 to 250 days, and the cohort comprised six or seven male and two female infants.

On the study overall, not on this receptor specifically: On average, approximately 790,000 unique TCRB clonotypes were obtained from thymus samples, compared with roughly 89,000 from blood samples. The related research found that thymic TCR repertoires overlapped highly between unrelated individuals. Usage of V and J gene segments appeared to be biased in both the thymic and the peripheral blood repertoires.

TCRB and TCRAD loci were amplified from a standardized quantity of quality-controlled genomic DNA using the immunoSEQ multiplex PCR assay. The amplicons covered the V(D)J region and were long enough to include the CDR3 and to identify the V and J genes. Amplicon sequencing was performed on an Illumina platform through the commercial immunoSEQ service. The paper's data handling went like this. Corrections for primer bias and sequencing errors followed previously described methods, while TCRAD and TCRB definitions were based on the IMGT database. Repertoires were analysed with immunoSEQ Analyzer 3.0 and VDJTools, covering basic statistics, V/J segment usage, diversity estimates, rarefaction and pairwise overlap. Chao1, ChaoE, Efron-Thisted, Shannon and inverse Simpson indices were used to estimate diversity, which was also estimated on datasets down-sampled to the smallest sample. For repertoire overlap, CDR3 nucleotide sequence, V gene and J gene had to match strictly, and clustering was done by Jaccard-based multidimensional scaling. This immuneACCESS table, as held by TCRdb, lists in-frame sequences with V and J called but not all clones. Of the missing ones, under half trace to an unresolved V gene in checked studies; the others have no known cause. The V and J calls and clone size come from that table; D and trimming were worked out from the DNA. The sample contains approximately 71,000 clones, 95% of them found a single time. Of the sample, around 0.03% is held by the ten largest clones.

The sequencing sample was made of thymus tissue. The V and J genes are TRBV27 and TRBJ2-7; TRBD2 matches 9 bases in the middle. The TCR sequence derives from a girl in the first two years of life with a congenital heart defect but otherwise immunologically healthy. Here the CDR3 is given as CASSFKREVSKGVYEQYF. The base sequence is TGTGCCAGCAGTTTCAAGCGGGAGGTTTCTAAGGGGGTCTACGAGCAGTACTTC.